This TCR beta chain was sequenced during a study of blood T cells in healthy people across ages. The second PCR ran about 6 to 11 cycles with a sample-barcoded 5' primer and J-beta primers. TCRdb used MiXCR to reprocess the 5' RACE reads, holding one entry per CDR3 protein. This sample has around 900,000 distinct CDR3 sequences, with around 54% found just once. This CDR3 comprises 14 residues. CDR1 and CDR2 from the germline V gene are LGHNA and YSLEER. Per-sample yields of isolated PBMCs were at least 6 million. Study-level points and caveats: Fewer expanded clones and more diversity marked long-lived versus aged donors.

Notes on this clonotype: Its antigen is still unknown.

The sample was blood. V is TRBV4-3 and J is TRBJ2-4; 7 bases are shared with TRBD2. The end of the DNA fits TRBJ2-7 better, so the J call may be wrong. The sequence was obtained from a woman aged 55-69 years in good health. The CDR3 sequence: CASSQNRDYYEQYF. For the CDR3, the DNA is TGCGCCAGCAGCCAAAACCGGGACTATTACGAGCAGTACTTC.